These 22 T cell receptor beta chains came from one sample sequenced in a study of blood T cell repertoires in COVID-19. Libraries were prepared by immunoSEQ multiplex PCR; TCRdb keeps only in-frame clonotypes and omits some of them. Of fewer than 250,000 clones in the sample, over 75% were seen once. The specimen was PBMCs or T cells enriched from blood (not recorded which). The receptor set was obtained from a young woman who had been exposed to COVID-19.

V is TRBV30 and J is TRBJ2-5; TRBD1 matches 7 bases. The CDR3 extends over 16 amino acids. Germline values: CDR1 GTSNPN, CDR2 SVGIG (reference sequence). The V segment lost 2 bases and the J segment 5 bases; nucleotides outside the gene matches: 14. The CDR3 reads CAWSSTTGSGIETQYF. The DNA of the CDR3 is TGTGCCTGGAGTTCTACGACAGGGTCGGGTATCGAGACCCAGTACTTC.

This sequence joins TRBV30 and TRBJ1-1; a weak D match, TRBD1 (5 bases). The germline V gene has CDR1 GTSNPN and CDR2 SVGIG (reference sequence). Trimming cost V 0 bases and J 4 bases, with 9 bases left between them. The CDR3 has 13 amino acids. CDR3 loop: CAWSVGEGTEAFF. The CDR3 bases are TGTGCCTGGAGTGTAGGGGAAGGCACTGAAGCTTTCTTT.

V and J are TRBV5-6 and TRBJ1-4, with a possible D match to TRBD1 (5 bases). The V end lost 6 bases, the J end lost 5 bases, and 17 bases lay between the germline ends. CDR1 SGHDT and CDR2 YYEEEE come from the germline V gene. The CDR3 extends over 15 amino acids. The CDR3 DNA sequence: TGTGCCAGCAAGAACGTTGGCAGGGAAAATGAAAAACTGTTTTTT. Translation: CASKNVGRENEKLFF.

J is TRBJ2-7 and V is TRBV7-9; possible D gene TRBD1, 5 bases. Germline lookup yields CDR1 SEHNR and CDR2 FQNEAQ (reference sequence). The CDR3 runs 17 residues. V lost 6 bases and J lost 2, with 23 bases in between. CDR3 nucleotides: TGTGCCAGCAGTGTTACCCGTAATATAGGGGAAACCTACGAGCAGTACTTC. This encodes CASSVTRNIGETYEQYF.

This clone has at least ten counts. V usage is TRBV6-6 and J usage is TRBJ2-3, with D possibly matching TRBD1 (6 bases). The CDR3 is made up of 16 amino acids. CDR1 and CDR2 (germline): MNHNY, SVGAGI (reference sequence). V was clipped by 5 bases and J by 10 bases, with 25 bases between them. The DNA for the CDR3 is TGTGCCAGCAGTAGTGGGGGCCGGGTTAAACCAGGGTCGCAGTATTTT. It specifies CASSSGGRVKPGSQYF.

The chain couples TRBV3-1 (or the pseudogene TRBV3-2) to TRBJ2-7, with D possibly being TRBD2 (6 bases). The ends were cut back, 4 bases at V and 3 bases at J, with 19 bases in the middle. Germline-derived CDR1 and CDR2 are LGHDT and YNNKEL (reference sequence). The CDR3 runs 16 residues. The CDR3 coding sequence is TGTGCCAGCAGCCTTCGATTGGGGGGTTTGATCTACGAGCAGTACTTC. It yields the protein CASSLRLGGLIYEQYF.

The V and J genes are TRBV5-4 and TRBJ1-2, with 9 bases matching TRBD1. CDR1 is SGHNT, CDR2 YYREEE, per germline (reference sequence). The junction had 10 bases not matched to a gene; V was cut back by 4 bases and J by 6 bases. This CDR3 spans 15 amino acids. DNA for the CDR3: TGTGCCAGCAGCGCCTGGACAGGGGAGGCGAATGGCTACACCTTC. Its translation: CASSAWTGEANGYTF. Complete variable domain (other parts from reference TRBV5-4 and TRBJ1-2): ETGVTQSPTHLIKTRGQQVTLRCSSQSGHNTVSWYQQALGQGPQFIFQYYREEENGRGNFPPRFSGLQFPNYSSELNVNALELDDSALYLCASSAWTGEANGYTFGSGTRLTVV.

This sequence joins TRBV11-2 and TRBJ2-5; 10 nucleotides align to TRBD2. After removal of 5 bases from V and 2 bases from J, the junction contained 11 bases not matched to a gene. Germline V gene data show CDR1 as SGHAT and CDR2 as FQNNGV. The CDR3 runs to 17 residues. Here the CDR3 reads CASSPRLAGLGQETQYF. The CDR3 DNA is TGTGCCAGCAGCCCCCGACTAGCGGGCCTGGGACAAGAGACCCAGTACTTC.

The V call is TRBV19, the J call TRBJ1-5, with 7 nucleotides matching TRBD1. The J segment lost 4 bases and the V segment lost 5 bases, leaving 2 bases of the junction unmatched. From germline, CDR1 is LNHDA and CDR2 SQIVND (reference sequence). CDR3 length: 13 residues. CDR3 residues: CASSEDRNQPQHF. The CDR3 nucleotides read TGTGCCAGTAGTGAGGACAGGAATCAGCCCCAGCATTTT.

This chain uses TRBV7-9 with TRBJ2-2, with unresolved D. Trimming stripped 2 bases from V and 0 bases from J, with 7 bases between. The CDR3 covers 15 residues. The germline V gene encodes CDR1 SEHNR and CDR2 FQNEAQ (reference sequence). The CDR3 loop is CASSLIVTNTGELFF. The CDR3, as DNA: TGTGCCAGCAGCTTAATAGTTACGAACACCGGGGAGCTGTTTTTT.

This clone was detected only once. V and J are TRBV25-1 and TRBJ1-2; 7 positions agree with TRBD1. The CDR3 is made up of 13 amino acids. V lost 5 bases to trimming and J lost 5 bases; unmatched junction nucleotides: 5. The germline gives CDR1 MGHDK, CDR2 SYGVNS. Written as DNA, the CDR3 is TGTGCCAGCAGTATCGGGACAGTTTATGGCTACACCTTC. Translating it yields CASSIGTVYGYTF.

A single count supports this clone. The chain links TRBV10-3 to TRBJ1-5; 9 nucleotides line up with TRBD1. The CDR3 contains 18 residues. Germline lookup yields CDR1 ENHRY and CDR2 SYGVKD. J gave up 2 bases and V 10 bases, and 18 bases lay outside the gene matches. In DNA form, the CDR3 reads TGTGCCACCAGGGGTTCTTCGGGACAGGGCGGACGCAATCAGCCCCAGCATTTT. It is translated as CATRGSSGQGGRNQPQHF.

This chain connects TRBV2 to TRBJ1-3, with D perhaps matching TRBD1 (5 bases). CDR1 SNHLY and CDR2 FYNNEI come from the germline V gene. V lost 5 bases and J lost 3, with 11 bases in between. CDR3 size: 14 residues. CDR3 loop: CASSQQDYGNTIYF. CDR3 in DNA: TGTGCCAGCAGTCAACAGGATTATGGAAACACCATATATTTT.

The chain links TRBV6-6 to TRBJ1-3; no definite D call. The germline CDR1 and CDR2 sequences are MNHNY and SVGAGI (reference sequence). V was clipped by 2 bases and J by 2 bases, with 10 bases between them. CDR3 length: 15 amino acids. The CDR3 region has the DNA TGTGCCAGCAGTTACGTCGGAGTTACTGGAAACACCATATATTTT. It yields the protein CASSYVGVTGNTIYF.

The chain is built from TRBV28 and TRBJ1-5; D gene unclear. CDR1 and CDR2 from the germline V gene are MDHEN and SYDVKM. The CDR3 extends over 14 amino acids. Trimming cost V 3 bases and J 0 bases, with 6 bases left between them. The CDR3 region is CASSFRFSNQPQHF. The CDR3 bases are TGTGCCAGCAGTTTCCGGTTTAGCAATCAGCCCCAGCATTTT.

The chain carries TRBV30 and TRBJ1-6; D unresolved. Trimming shortened V by 1 base and J by 10 bases, and 11 bases separated the two germline ends. The CDR3 runs to 13 residues. Germline CDR1 reads GTSNPN; CDR2 reads SVGIG (reference sequence). The CDR3 reads CAWSGGGRSPLHF. The CDR3 DNA is TGTGCCTGGAGTGGTGGAGGGAGGTCACCCCTCCACTTT.

This clone was seen only a few times. The rearrangement uses TRBV4-1 and TRBJ2-7; 7 nucleotides agree with TRBD1. Germline values: CDR1 MGHRA, CDR2 YSYEKL. The ends lost 3 bases at V and 6 bases at J; junction bases unmatched: 14. CDR3 size: 16 residues. CDR3 nucleotide sequence: TGCGCCAGCAGCCAGTTTCCCGGGACAGCATCTTCCGAGCAGTACTTC. Its translation: CASSQFPGTASSEQYF.

The chain joins TRBV9 to TRBJ1-1; 8 bases match TRBD1. From germline, CDR1 is SGDLS and CDR2 YYNGEE. The CDR3 length is 14 residues. The trim removed 0 bases at V and 5 bases at J, leaving 3 bases unmatched. The CDR3 sequence is CASSVVGQGTEAFF. CDR3 DNA sequence: TGTGCCAGCAGCGTAGTAGGACAGGGAACTGAAGCTTTCTTT.

A single count supports this clone. The rearrangement joins TRBV13 to TRBJ1-2; D is unclear. V gave up 5 bases and J gave up 8 bases, with 12 bases separating them. The germline V gene encodes CDR1 PRHDT and CDR2 FYEKMQ (reference sequence). The length of the CDR3 is 12 residues. The CDR3 DNA follows: TGTGCCAGCAGCGAATTAATCCAGGGCTACACCTTC. Amino acids: CASSELIQGYTF.

V and J are TRBV6-5 and TRBJ2-2; D may be TRBD1 (6 bases). This CDR3 contains 15 residues. V was trimmed by 6 bases and J by 2 bases, leaving 13 bases between them. Germline lookup yields CDR1 MNHEY and CDR2 SVGAGI. DNA of the CDR3: TGTGCCAGCAGCCGGACAGCCTATAACACCGGGGAGCTGTTTTTT. Translated, it gives CASSRTAYNTGELFF.

This chain uses TRBV30 with TRBJ2-7; TRBD1 matches at 11 bases. This CDR3 is 12 amino acids long. Looked up from germline, CDR1 is GTSNPN and CDR2 is SVGIG (reference sequence). Unmatched junction bases numbered 2, after V lost 5 bases and J lost 5 bases. The CDR3 DNA sequence: TGTGCCTGGGGACAGGGGGCAGACGAGCAGTACTTC. Protein: CAWGQGADEQYF.

The rearrangement links TRBV19 to TRBJ1-5, with D perhaps TRBD1 (6 bases). Germline CDR1 reads LNHDA; CDR2 reads SQIVND (reference sequence). CDR3 length equals 17 residues. Trimming stripped 5 bases from V and 0 bases from J, with 17 bases between. The CDR3 region has the DNA TGTGCCAGTAGTCTCTATAACAGGGTACTTAGCAATCAGCCCCAGCATTTT. As protein: CASSLYNRVLSNQPQHF.